This T cell receptor beta chain originates from a study of Graves' ophthalmopathy and Graves' hyperthyroidism. Study-level information: At the time of initial diagnosis and before any treatment, peripheral blood was collected. Study results and caveats: Appearing in blood as well were most expanded thyroid clonotypes above 0.001 frequency. The study's model predicted ophthalmopathy progression at 70.59% sensitivity and approximately 78% specificity.

Every ophthalmopathy donor presented moderate-to-severe activity, CAS ≥3, NOSPECS ≥4 and duration under 3 months. Amplified TCR beta CDR3 regions were obtained using RNA transcripts as template. Amplification began with first-round RT-PCR using HTBI primers, then second-round multiplex PCR was performed. TCRdb reanalysed the multiplex PCR reads using MiXCR and keeps one entry per CDR3 protein. This sample yields 350,000 to 400,000 distinct CDR3 sequences, of which about a sixth are seen a single time; around 1.4% belongs to the top ten. This clonotype was counted ten times or more. What it binds is not known. Trimming took 4 bases from V and 4 from J, leaving 15 bases between them. Germline CDR1 and CDR2: SGDLS and YYNGEE. The CDR3 spans 14 residues.

This receptor was obtained from a woman between 18 and 29 years old with Graves' ophthalmopathy. Sequenced sample: peripheral blood. The J gene is TRBJ2-7, the V gene TRBV9; D may correspond to TRBD1 or TRBD2 (6 bases each). The CDR3 nucleotides read TGTGCCAGCAGCCTCTCACTAGGGGGGTACGAGCAGTACTTC. This translates into CASSLSLGGYEQYF. Full variable domain (missing parts from reference TRBV9 and TRBJ2-7): DSGVTQTPKHLITATGQRVTLRCSPRSGDLSVYWYQQSLDQGLQFLIQYYNGEERAKGNILERFSAQQFPDLHSELNLSSLELGDSALYFCASSLSLGGYEQYFGPGTRLTVT.